A single sample gave rise to the 18 T cell receptor beta chains below, sequenced in a study of CD8 T cells in ankylosing spondylitis. Study results and limitations: Ankylosing spondylitis blood appeared to be characterized by a TCR beta motif of 7 to 9 highly homologous variants.

The antigens these receptors bind are not known. Each CDR3 protein is one row after TCRdb ran MiXCR on the 5' RACE reads. Among about 540,000 distinct CDR3 sequences listed, roughly 13% were seen once. Source material: blood, either unsorted or a sorted T cell fraction (not recorded which). All receptors come from a male donor with ankylosing spondylitis.

This clonotype was observed a few times. The chain links TRBV2 to TRBJ2-7, with 7 nucleotides matching TRBD2. CDR3 length: 15 residues. Germline assignment: CDR1 SNHLY and CDR2 FYNNEI. V shed 4 bases, J shed 2 bases, and the junction held 8 bases outside the gene matches. This CDR3 is CASSGGRAPTYEQYF. CDR3 nucleotides: TGTGCCAGCAGTGGTGGGAGGGCCCCAACCTACGAGCAGTACTTC.

This clonotype appeared many times. The chain employs TRBV24-1 and TRBJ2-1, with 14 bases matching TRBD2. The J segment lost 8 bases and the V segment lost 3 bases, leaving 11 bases of the junction unmatched. Germline CDR1 KGHDR, CDR2 SFDVKD. The CDR3 runs 18 residues. This CDR3 is CATSDASGTSGRVDEQFF. The CDR3 DNA follows: TGTGCCACCAGTGATGCCTCCGGGACTAGCGGGAGAGTTGATGAGCAGTTCTTC.

The count of this clonotype is one. The gene calls are TRBV18 and TRBJ2-3; tentatively, D is TRBD2 (6 bases). This CDR3 is 15 amino acids long. CDR1 KGHSH and CDR2 LQKENI come from the germline V gene. Trimming left V 4 bases short and J 2 bases short, with 13 bases between. Here the CDR3 reads CASSQSSEITDTQYF. DNA for the CDR3: TGTGCCAGCTCACAGTCTAGCGAGATCACAGATACGCAGTATTTT.

The CDR3 loop reads CATSRKGTGEVEQYF. CDR3 bases: TGTGCCACCAGCCGTAAGGGGACAGGGGAAGTCGAGCAGTACTTC. V and J are TRBV15 and TRBJ2-7, with 10 bases lining up with TRBD1. CDR3 length equals 15 residues. In germline, CDR1 is LNHNV, CDR2 YYDKDF (reference sequence). The V segment lost 5 bases and the J segment 6 bases; nucleotides outside the gene matches: 10.

The J gene is TRBJ1-2, the V gene TRBV20-1; D ambiguous. Germline V gene sequence: CDR1 DFQATT, CDR2 SNEGSKA (reference sequence). V shed 6 bases and J shed 1 base, with 24 bases lying between them. The CDR3 is made up of 17 amino acids. CDR3 loop: CSASLRRAADLNYGYTF. CDR3 coding DNA: TGCAGTGCGAGCCTCCGAAGGGCGGCCGACCTTAACTATGGCTACACCTTC.

The chain couples TRBV12-3 or TRBV12-4 to TRBJ2-7; the match to TRBD2 covers 11 bases. The V segment lost 3 bases and the J segment 5 bases; nucleotides outside the gene matches: 6. The CDR3 sequence is 15 residues long. This CDR3 reads CASSFGLAGGDEQYF. The CDR3 region has the DNA TGTGCCAGCAGTTTTGGACTAGCGGGTGGGGACGAGCAGTACTTC.

The chain has TRBV12-3 or TRBV12-4 and TRBJ2-3; 8 bases agree with TRBD2. J gave up 3 bases and V 5 bases, and 4 bases lay outside the gene matches. The CDR3 contains 14 residues. For the CDR3, the DNA is TGTGCCAGCAGTACAGCGGGAGAAACAGATACGCAGTATTTT. It yields the protein CASSTAGETDTQYF.

The chain employs TRBV6-1 and TRBJ1-6; D not resolved. This CDR3 has 11 amino acids. The germline V gene encodes CDR1 MNHNS and CDR2 SASEGT. The germline V and J ends were trimmed by 6 bases and 9 bases, with 6 bases remaining between them. CDR3 in amino acids: CASRRSSPLHF. In DNA, the CDR3 is TGTGCCAGCAGGAGGAGTTCACCCCTCCACTTT.

The rearrangement uses TRBV6-2 or TRBV6-3 and TRBJ1-1; no firm D call. The V and J ends lost 0 bases and 9 bases respectively, with 11 bases between them. CDR3 size: 13 residues. Germline values: CDR1 MNHEY, CDR2 SVGEGT. The CDR3 region is CASSYSTPVKAFF. The CDR3 DNA follows: TGTGCCAGCAGTTACTCGACACCCGTTAAAGCTTTCTTT.

In this sample, this clonotype turned up many times. The genes are TRBV12-3 or TRBV12-4 and TRBJ2-3, with D possibly being TRBD1 or TRBD2 (5 bases each). V shed 3 bases and J shed 2 bases, with 9 bases lying between them. The CDR3 covers 14 residues. The CDR3 is CASSFGGPTDTQYF. The DNA for the CDR3 is TGTGCCAGCAGTTTTGGGGGTCCCACAGATACGCAGTATTTT.

This clonotype appeared a few times. This sequence joins TRBV18 and TRBJ2-6, with 9 bases aligning to TRBD1. The length of the CDR3 is 17 residues. With V trimmed by 5 bases and J by 5 bases, 10 bases remained unmatched. Germline V CDR1 and CDR2: KGHSH, LQKENI. The CDR3 here is CASSSRTGAGRANVLTF. The CDR3 region has the DNA TGTGCCAGCTCAAGCCGGACAGGGGCCGGACGGGCCAACGTCCTGACTTTC.

The chain couples TRBV5-6 to TRBJ1-2; D might be TRBD1 (6 bases). Per germline, CDR1 SGHDT and CDR2 YYEEEE. Trimming removed 2 bases from V and 6 bases from J, with 17 bases in between. The CDR3 consists of 15 residues. The CDR3 region is CASSFLPGAIDGYTF. The CDR3 nucleotides are TGTGCCAGCAGCTTTTTACCGGGGGCGATCGATGGCTACACCTTC.

CDR3 protein: CASSPSPDEKLFF. The CDR3 bases are TGTGCCAGCTCACCATCGCCGGATGAAAAACTGTTTTTT. The V call is TRBV18, the J call TRBJ1-4, with unresolved D. Germline V gene lookup returns CDR1 KGHSH and CDR2 LQKENI. The CDR3 loop spans 13 amino acids. Trimming took 2 bases from V and 6 from J, leaving 7 bases between them.

The chain combines TRBV4-2 with TRBJ2-5; possibly TRBD2 for D (6 bases). Deletions cut 3 bases from V and 5 bases from J, with 22 bases between. CDR1 and CDR2 (germline): LGHNA, YNFKEQ. This CDR3 is 17 amino acids long. The CDR3 DNA sequence: TGTGCCAGCAGCCATGTCCGAACCGGGACTTCTGGGGAGACCCAGTACTTC. Protein: CASSHVRTGTSGETQYF.

This clonotype was seen many times. V usage is TRBV11-2 and J usage is TRBJ2-3, with no clear D. This CDR3 comprises 14 residues. V lost 1 base, J lost 1 base, and 6 bases lay in between. Germline V gene lookup returns CDR1 SGHAT and CDR2 FQNNGV. CDR3: CASSLGLGTDTQYF. In DNA form, the CDR3 reads TGTGCCAGCAGCTTAGGTTTAGGCACAGATACGCAGTATTTT.

This chain's CDR3 is CASSEDRQSGTFF. For the CDR3, the DNA is TGTGCCAGCTCAGAAGATAGACAGTCCGGGACTTTCTTT. This sequence joins TRBV18 and TRBJ1-1; D might be TRBD1 (5 bases). There are 13 residues in the CDR3. The V and J ends lost 5 bases and 12 bases respectively, with 19 bases between them. CDR1 is KGHSH and CDR2 is LQKENI in the germline V gene.

There are a few counts of this clonotype. The chain recombines TRBV11-2 with TRBJ2-5; 8 nucleotides line up with TRBD1. The germline V gene has CDR1 SGHAT and CDR2 FQNNGV. This CDR3 comprises 14 residues. V gave up 5 bases and J gave up 5 bases; unmatched junction bases: 7. This CDR3 reads CASSDKTGAETQYF. CDR3 DNA sequence: TGTGCCAGCAGCGATAAGACAGGGGCTGAGACCCAGTACTTC.

This clonotype was detected ten times or more. J is TRBJ2-2 and V is TRBV5-1, with D perhaps TRBD1 (6 bases). V gave up 4 bases and J gave up 5 bases, with 9 bases separating them. The V gene's germline CDR1 is SGHRS and CDR2 YFSETQ. CDR3 length: 13 residues. The CDR3 DNA sequence: TGCGCCAGCAGCAGGGACACAACCGGGGAGCTGTTTTTT. Its translation is CASSRDTTGELFF. Based on the CDR3 plus reference TRBV5-1 and TRBJ2-2, the full variable domain is KAGVTQTPRYLIKTRGQQVTLSCSPISGHRSVSWYQQTPGQGLQFLFEYFSETQRNKGNFPGRFSGRQFSNSRSEMNVSTLELGDSALYLCASSRDTTGELFFGEGSRLTVL.